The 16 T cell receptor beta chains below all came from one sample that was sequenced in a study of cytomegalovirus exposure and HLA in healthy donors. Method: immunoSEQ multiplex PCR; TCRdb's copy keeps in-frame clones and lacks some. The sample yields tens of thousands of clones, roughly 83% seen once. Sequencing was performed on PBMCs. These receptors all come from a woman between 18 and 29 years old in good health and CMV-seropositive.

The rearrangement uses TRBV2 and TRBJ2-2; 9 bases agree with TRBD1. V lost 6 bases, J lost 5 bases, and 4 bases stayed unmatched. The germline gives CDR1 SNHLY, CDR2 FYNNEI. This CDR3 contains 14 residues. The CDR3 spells CASSGTGTTGELFF. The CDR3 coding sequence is TGTGCCAGCAGCGGGACAGGGACAACCGGGGAGCTGTTTTTT.

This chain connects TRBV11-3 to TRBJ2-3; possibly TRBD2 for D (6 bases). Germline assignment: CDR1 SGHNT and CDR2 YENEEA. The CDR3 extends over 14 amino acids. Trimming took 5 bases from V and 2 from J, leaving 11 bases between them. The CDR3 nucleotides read TGTGCCAGCAGCCTTAGCGGAACCACAGATACGCAGTATTTT. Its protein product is CASSLSGTTDTQYF.

CDR3 DNA: TGTGCCAGCAGTTTTTTCCAGGGGAATTATAATTCACCCCTCCACTTT. This encodes CASSFFQGNYNSPLHF. This chain links TRBV28 with TRBJ1-6; possible D gene TRBD1, 6 bases. V was pared by 3 bases and J by 4 bases, with 13 bases between. This CDR3 is built from 16 residues. CDR1 and CDR2 (germline): MDHEN, SYDVKM.

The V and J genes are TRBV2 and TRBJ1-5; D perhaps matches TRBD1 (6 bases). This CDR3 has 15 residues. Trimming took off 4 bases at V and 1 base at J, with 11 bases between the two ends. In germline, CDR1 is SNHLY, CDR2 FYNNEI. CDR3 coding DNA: TGTGCCAGCAGTGCCCAGGGGTCAAGCAATCAGCCCCAGCATTTT. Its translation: CASSAQGSSNQPQHF.

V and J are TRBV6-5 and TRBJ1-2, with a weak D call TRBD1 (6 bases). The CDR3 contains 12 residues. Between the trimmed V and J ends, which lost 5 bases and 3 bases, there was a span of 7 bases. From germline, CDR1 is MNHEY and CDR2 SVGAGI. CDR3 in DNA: TGTGCCAGCAGTGAGGGGGACTATGGCTACACCTTC. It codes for CASSEGDYGYTF.

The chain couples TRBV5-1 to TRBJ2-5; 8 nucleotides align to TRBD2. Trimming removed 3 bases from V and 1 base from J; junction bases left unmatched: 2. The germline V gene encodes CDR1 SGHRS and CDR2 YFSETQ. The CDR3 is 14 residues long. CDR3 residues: CASSSRGAQETQYF. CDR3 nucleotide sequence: TGCGCCAGCAGCTCGCGGGGGGCCCAAGAGACCCAGTACTTC.

CDR3 coding DNA: TGTGCCAGCAGGGGAGCCACCGGGGAGCTGTTTTTT. Translation gives CASRGATGELFF. V usage is TRBV28 and J usage is TRBJ2-2; perhaps TRBD2 as D (5 bases). V lost 6 bases, J lost 4 bases, and 6 bases lay in between. CDR1 is MDHEN and CDR2 is SYDVKM in the germline V gene. This CDR3 has 12 residues.

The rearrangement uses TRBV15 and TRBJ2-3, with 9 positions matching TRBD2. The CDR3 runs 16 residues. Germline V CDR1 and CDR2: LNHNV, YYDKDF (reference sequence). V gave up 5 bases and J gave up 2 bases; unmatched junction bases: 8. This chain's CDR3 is CATSREAGGNTDTQYF. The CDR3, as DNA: TGTGCCACCAGCCGCGAAGCGGGGGGCAACACAGATACGCAGTATTTT.

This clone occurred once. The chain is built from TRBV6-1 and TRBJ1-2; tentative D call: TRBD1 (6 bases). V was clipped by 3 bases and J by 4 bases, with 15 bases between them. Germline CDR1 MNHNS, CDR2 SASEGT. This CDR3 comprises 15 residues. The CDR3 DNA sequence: TGTGCCAGCAGTGAGAGGACAGTAGTAACCTATGGCTACACCTTC. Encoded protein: CASSERTVVTYGYTF.

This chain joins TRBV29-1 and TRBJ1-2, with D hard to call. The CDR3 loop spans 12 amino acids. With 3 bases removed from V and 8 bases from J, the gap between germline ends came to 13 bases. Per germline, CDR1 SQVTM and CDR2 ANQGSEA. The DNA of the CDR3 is TGCAGCGTTGAGACCGGGAATGGCGGCTACACCTTC. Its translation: CSVETGNGGYTF.

The CDR3 DNA is TGTGCCAGCAGCCAGGGGAGCGGGGGTGGAGATACGCAGTATTTT. It encodes CASSQGSGGGDTQYF. The chain recombines TRBV27 with TRBJ2-3; 8 nucleotides match TRBD2. V gave up 6 bases and J gave up 5 bases; unmatched junction bases: 10. From germline, CDR1 is MNHEY and CDR2 SMNVEV (reference sequence). This CDR3 is 15 amino acids long.

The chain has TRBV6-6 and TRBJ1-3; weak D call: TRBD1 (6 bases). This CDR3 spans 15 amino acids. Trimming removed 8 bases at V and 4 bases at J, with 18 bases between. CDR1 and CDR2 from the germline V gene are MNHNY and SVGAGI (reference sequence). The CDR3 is CASSVTGTTGNTIYF. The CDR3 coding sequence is TGTGCCAGCTCAGTTACTGGGACAACGGGAAACACCATATATTTT.

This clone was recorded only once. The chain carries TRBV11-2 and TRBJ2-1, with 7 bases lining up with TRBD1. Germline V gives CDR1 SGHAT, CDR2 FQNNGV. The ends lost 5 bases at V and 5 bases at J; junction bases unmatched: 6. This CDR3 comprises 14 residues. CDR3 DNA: TGTGCCAGCAGCCCCGGGACAGCTCACAATGAGCAGTTCTTC. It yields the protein CASSPGTAHNEQFF.

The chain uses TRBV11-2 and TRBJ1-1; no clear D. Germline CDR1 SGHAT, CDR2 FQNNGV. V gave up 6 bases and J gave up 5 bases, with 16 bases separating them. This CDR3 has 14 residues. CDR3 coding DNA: TGTGCCAGCAGGGCGCGGGTTCGGAGGACTGAAGCTTTCTTT. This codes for CASRARVRRTEAFF.

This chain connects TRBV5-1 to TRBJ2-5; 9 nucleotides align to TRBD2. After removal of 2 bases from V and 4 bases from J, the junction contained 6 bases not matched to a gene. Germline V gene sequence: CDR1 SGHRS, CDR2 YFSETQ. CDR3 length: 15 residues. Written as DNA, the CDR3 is TGCGCCAGCAGCTTATTCGCGGGGGGGCTAGAGACCCAGTACTTC. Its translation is CASSLFAGGLETQYF.

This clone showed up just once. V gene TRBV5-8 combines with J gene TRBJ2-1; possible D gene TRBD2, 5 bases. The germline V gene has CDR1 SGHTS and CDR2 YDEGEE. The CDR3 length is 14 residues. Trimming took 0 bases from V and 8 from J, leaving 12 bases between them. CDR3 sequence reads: CASSLEPRVDEQFF. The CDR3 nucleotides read TGTGCCAGCAGCTTGGAACCGAGGGTTGATGAGCAGTTCTTC.